Shown below are 9 T cell receptor beta chains from a single sample sequenced in a study of blood T cells in healthy people across ages. With a J-beta primer mix and a sample-barcoded 5' primer, a second PCR ran 7 to 11 cycles. One entry per CDR3 protein results from TCRdb running MiXCR on the 5' RACE reads. The sample contains some 930,000 distinct CDR3 sequences, around 29% of which appear only once. The data were also submitted as part of a second study, on T cells of mothers and their children.

What was sequenced was blood. Receptors originate from a middle-aged woman in good health.

This clonotype was seen many times. The chain couples TRBV7-2 to TRBJ2-7, with D perhaps matching TRBD1 (6 bases). From germline, CDR1 is SGHTA and CDR2 FQGNSA. V was trimmed by 3 bases and J by 4 bases, leaving 7 bases between them. The CDR3 is made up of 12 amino acids. This CDR3 reads CASSFRGYEQYF. CDR3 in DNA: TGTGCCAGCAGCTTCAGGGGTTACGAGCAGTACTTC.

The CDR3 spells CASSQELGGTDTQYF. The CDR3 DNA sequence: TGCGCCAGCAGCCAAGAACTCGGGGGTACAGATACGCAGTATTTT. The gene calls are TRBV4-3 and TRBJ2-3; TRBD2 might be the D (6 bases). The CDR3 has 15 residues. Per the germline V gene, CDR1 is LGHNA and CDR2 is YSLEER. Trimming pared 0 bases from V and 3 bases from J, leaving 10 bases between.

A remark on this clonotype: A much larger clone is a single base away; this may be a read error. The rearrangement links TRBV5-1 to TRBJ2-5; 7 bases match TRBD1. The DNA end is more similar to TRBJ2-7, so the J call may be wrong. CDR1 is SGHRS and CDR2 is YFSETQ in the germline V gene. The CDR3 is 15 residues long. CDR3 sequence (DNA): TGCGCCAGCAGCTTGGGTGGACAGGCAATCTACGAGCAGTACTTC. Its translation is CASSLGGQAIYEQYF.

This clonotype was seen more than once but under ten times. The rearrangement uses TRBV4-3 and TRBJ2-3, with D uncertain. Germline CDR1 is LGHNA and CDR2 is YSLEER. The CDR3 runs 16 residues. Between the trimmed V and J ends, which lost 0 bases and 2 bases, there was a span of 12 bases. CDR3 amino acids: CASSQEWVGHTDTQYF. As DNA, the CDR3 is TGCGCCAGCAGCCAAGAATGGGTGGGCCACACAGATACGCAGTATTTT.

The gene calls are TRBV2 and TRBJ1-5, with D unclear. Trimming pared 6 bases from V and 2 bases from J, leaving 11 bases between. The germline V gene encodes CDR1 SNHLY and CDR2 FYNNEI. This CDR3 has 14 residues. The CDR3 region is CASRGPEGNQPQHF. The CDR3 coding sequence is TGTGCCAGCAGAGGCCCGGAGGGCAATCAGCCCCAGCATTTT.

The chain combines TRBV12-3 or TRBV12-4 with TRBJ1-1; 8 bases line up with TRBD1. The V and J ends lost 2 bases and 1 base, in that order; junction bases with no gene match: 3. The CDR3 runs to 15 residues. CDR3 coding DNA: TGTGCCAGCAGTTTACCACAGGGGGAGAACACTGAAGCTTTCTTT. This gives the protein CASSLPQGENTEAFF.

This clonotype was seen repeatedly, ten times or more. The rearrangement joins TRBV5-1 to TRBJ2-5; 7 positions agree with TRBD1. Germline-derived CDR1 and CDR2 are SGHRS and YFSETQ. The CDR3 contains 17 residues. The V segment lost 0 bases and the J segment 5 bases; nucleotides outside the gene matches: 13. The CDR3 coding sequence is TGCGCCAGCAGCTTGGTAGGGGGCGACAGGGAGTTTGAGACCCAGTACTTC. This gives the protein CASSLVGGDREFETQYF.

Details on this clonotype: This may arise from a read error, as a much more abundant clone is one base away. The chain links TRBV7-6 to TRBJ2-1; D could derive from TRBD1 or TRBD2 (5 bases each). V was clipped by 8 bases and J by 5 bases, with 16 bases between them. The CDR3 length is 14 residues. Germline V gene sequence: CDR1 SGHVS, CDR2 FNYEAQ. CDR3 nucleotide sequence: TGTGCCAGCGGCCGGGACCGAGGGGACAATGAGCAGTTCTTC. Translation gives CASGRDRGDNEQFF.

This clonotype was detected a few times. A clone one base away is much larger, so this may be a read error. The chain combines TRBV28 with TRBJ1-2; D unclear. CDR3 length: 14 amino acids. Germline values: CDR1 MDHEN, CDR2 SYDVKM. The CDR3 DNA sequence: TGTGCCGGCAGTTTATCTCTTCGCATTTATGGCTACACCTTC. Amino acids: CAGSLSLRIYGYTF.